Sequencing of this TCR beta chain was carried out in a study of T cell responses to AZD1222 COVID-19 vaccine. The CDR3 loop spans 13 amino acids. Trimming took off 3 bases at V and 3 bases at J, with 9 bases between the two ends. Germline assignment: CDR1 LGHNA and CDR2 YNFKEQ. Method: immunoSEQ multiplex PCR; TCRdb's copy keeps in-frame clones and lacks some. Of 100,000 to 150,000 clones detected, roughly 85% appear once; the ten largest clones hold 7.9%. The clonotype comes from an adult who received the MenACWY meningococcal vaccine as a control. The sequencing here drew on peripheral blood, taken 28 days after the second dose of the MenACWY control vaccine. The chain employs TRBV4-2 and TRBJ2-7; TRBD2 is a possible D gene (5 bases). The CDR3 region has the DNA TGTGCCAGCAGCCAGAACCGGGGCTACGAGCAGTACTTC. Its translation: CASSQNRGYEQYF.